These T cell receptor beta chains were read from a single sample in a study of blood T cell repertoires in COVID-19. The protocol was immunoSEQ multiplex PCR, while the TCRdb copy is restricted to in-frame clones and leaves out a portion. The repertoire consists of about 85,000 clones, with nearly 90% occurring once and the leading ten covering about 4.3%. Sequencing was carried out using peripheral blood. The source of these receptors is an elderly woman with active or convalescent COVID-19. CDR3s include the opening cysteine and the closing phenylalanine or tryptophan. Fields, in order: J gene, V gene, clone size, D gene, CDR3 DNA, CDR3 protein. The D gene is left open where the match is weak. Where a row states a size, it is once, few, many or the class of an expanded clone; other rows omit it.

J: TRBJ2-7
V: TRBV9
size: NA
D: TRBD2
DNA: TGTGCCAGCACCAAGGGACTAGCGGACTACGAGCAGTACTTC
CDR3: CASTKGLADYEQYF

J: TRBJ2-5
V: TRBV7-2
size: NA
D: TRBD2
DNA: TGTGCCAGCAGCTTAGAACGGGGGGTCGGGGAGTGGGAGACCCAGTACTTC
CDR3: CASSLERGVGEWETQYF

J: TRBJ1-3
V: TRBV5-1
size: NA
D: TRBD1
DNA: TGCGCCAGCAGCCCGGGGACAGGGGCAGGAAACACCATATATTTT
CDR3: CASSPGTGAGNTIYF

J: TRBJ2-2
V: TRBV7-2
size: NA
D: TRBD2
DNA: TGTGCCAGCAGGAGAGGGACTAGCGGAGGGACTAACACCGGGGAGCTGTTTTTT
CDR3: CASRRGTSGGTNTGELFF

J: TRBJ2-1
V: TRBV5-1
size: NA
D: TRBD2
DNA: TGCGCCAGCAGTTTAGCGGGAGGGAGTCACAATGAGCAGTTCTTC
CDR3: CASSLAGGSHNEQFF

J: TRBJ1-4
V: TRBV5-1
size: few
D: NA
DNA: TGCGCCAGCAGCTGGGCGGGGGGCAATGAAAAACTGTTTTTT
CDR3: CASSWAGGNEKLFF

J: TRBJ2-2
V: TRBV12-5
size: NA
D: TRBD2
DNA: TGTGCTAGTGGTTTGGTACCATTTGGGGGGGTTACCCCACAGAACACCGGGGAGCTGTTTTTT
CDR3: CASGLVPFGGVTPQNTGELFF

J: TRBJ2-5
V: TRBV6-9
size: NA
D: TRBD1
DNA: TGTGCCACCATTGGACAGGGGAAAGAGACCCAGTACTTC
CDR3: CATIGQGKETQYF

J: TRBJ2-7
V: TRBV30
size: NA
D: TRBD1
DNA: TGTGCCTGGAGTGTGTCGGACAGGGTGAACGAGCAGTACTTC
CDR3: CAWSVSDRVNEQYF

J: TRBJ1-1
V: TRBV5-1
size: once
D: NA
DNA: TGCGCCAGCAGCCGACAGGTAACGAACACTGAAGCTTTCTTT
CDR3: CASSRQVTNTEAFF

J: TRBJ2-5
V: TRBV2
size: NA
D: TRBD1
DNA: TGTGCCAGCATCCTCGACAGGGCTGGGCAAGAGACCCAGTACTTC
CDR3: CASILDRAGQETQYF

J: TRBJ1-2
V: TRBV5-4
size: NA
D: TRBD1
DNA: TGTGCCAGCAGCCCCCCCGGGACAGGGAAAGGCAGAGGCTACACCTTC
CDR3: CASSPPGTGKGRGYTF

J: TRBJ1-1
V: TRBV28
size: once
D: TRBD1
DNA: TGTGCCAGCAGTCCCTCGGACAGGGGGCGTTTCACTGAAGCTTTCTTT
CDR3: CASSPSDRGRFTEAFF

J: TRBJ2-1
V: TRBV7-2
size: once
D: NA
DNA: TGTGCCAGCAGCCCTGGGGGGTACAATGACAATGAGCAGTTCTTC
CDR3: CASSPGGYNDNEQFF

J: TRBJ1-6
V: TRBV25-1
size: NA
D: NA
DNA: TGTGCCAGCAGTAAGGGGGGGTCCTATAATTCACCCCTCCACTTT
CDR3: CASSKGGSYNSPLHF

J: TRBJ1-4
V: TRBV5-1
size: NA
D: TRBD1
DNA: TGCGCCAGCAGCTTGGGGACAGGGGGAAGAGAAAAACTGTTTTTT
CDR3: CASSLGTGGREKLFF

J: TRBJ2-1
V: TRBV9
size: NA
D: NA
DNA: TGTGCCAGCAGCGTAGGAGATCCGGGCTCCTACAATGAGCAGTTCTTC
CDR3: CASSVGDPGSYNEQFF

J: TRBJ1-1
V: TRBV7-8
size: NA
D: NA
DNA: TGTGCCAGCAGCTTAAGGGACACCGCAACTGAAGCTTTCTTT
CDR3: CASSLRDTATEAFF

J: TRBJ2-3
V: TRBV7-3
size: NA
D: TRBD1
DNA: TGTGCCAGCAGTAAGGACAGGATCACAGATACGCAGTATTTT
CDR3: CASSKDRITDTQYF

J: TRBJ2-7
V: TRBV7-8
size: once
D: TRBD2
DNA: TGTGCCAGCAGACCCTCCGGGACTACTTACGAGCAGTACTTC
CDR3: CASRPSGTTYEQYF

J: TRBJ1-1
V: TRBV5-1
size: once
D: NA
DNA: TGCGCCAGCAGCTTACAGGGCTTTACTTCAACTGAAGCTTTCTTT
CDR3: CASSLQGFTSTEAFF

J: TRBJ2-2
V: TRBV9
size: NA
D: NA
DNA: TGTGCCAGCAGCGTAGACCTCCCGGCCGGCGGGATCACCGGGGAGCTGTTTTTT
CDR3: CASSVDLPAGGITGELFF

J: TRBJ2-5
V: TRBV5-1
size: NA
D: NA
DNA: TGCGCCAGCAGCTCCAATCCAGGTGGAGAGACCCAGTACTTC
CDR3: CASSSNPGGETQYF

J: TRBJ2-7
V: TRBV7-2
size: NA
D: TRBD2
DNA: TGTGCCAGCAGCCCTAGCGGGAGTCCGTACGAGCAGTACTTC
CDR3: CASSPSGSPYEQYF

J: TRBJ2-1
V: TRBV19
size: NA
D: TRBD2
DNA: TGTGCCAGTAGTACCCCGGGACTACACAATGAGCAGTTCTTC
CDR3: CASSTPGLHNEQFF

J: TRBJ2-7
V: TRBV28
size: NA
D: NA
DNA: TGTGCCAGCAGTTTTTCGGGGAACTCCTACGAGCAGTACTTC
CDR3: CASSFSGNSYEQYF

J: TRBJ2-7
V: TRBV21-1
size: NA
D: NA
DNA: TGTGCCAGCAGCAAAGTCCCCAAGACAGTATACCCCGAGCAGTACTTC
CDR3: CASSKVPKTVYPEQYF

J: TRBJ1-6
V: TRBV5-1
size: once
D: NA
DNA: TGCGCCAGCAGCTTGGAGGGGGGGCGGAATTCACCCCTCCACTTT
CDR3: CASSLEGGRNSPLHF

J: TRBJ1-4
V: TRBV5-1
size: once
D: TRBD1
DNA: TGCGCCAGCAGCTTACAGGGGCCTGCAACTAATGAAAAACTGTTTTTT
CDR3: CASSLQGPATNEKLFF

J: TRBJ2-1
V: TRBV6-5
size: NA
D: TRBD2
DNA: TGTGCCAGCAGTTACTCACCGACTAGCGGCTACAATGAGCAGTTCTTC
CDR3: CASSYSPTSGYNEQFF

J: TRBJ2-7
V: TRBV7-2
size: NA
D: NA
DNA: TGTGCCAGCAGCTTAGAAGGGCAGGGCGTCCTCCCCTACGAGCAGTACTTC
CDR3: CASSLEGQGVLPYEQYF

J: TRBJ2-2
V: TRBV5-1
size: NA
D: NA
DNA: TGCGCCAGCAGCTTGGAGGCACTAGCCGCCGGGGAGCTGTTTTTT
CDR3: CASSLEALAAGELFF

J: TRBJ1-3
V: TRBV7-9
size: NA
D: TRBD1
DNA: TGTGCCAGCAGCTTAGTGACAGGGTTTGGAAACACCATATATTTT
CDR3: CASSLVTGFGNTIYF

J: TRBJ2-5
V: TRBV5-1
size: few
D: TRBD1
DNA: TGCGCCAGCAGCCCCGGACAGGGGTTGGAAGAGACCCAGTACTTC
CDR3: CASSPGQGLEETQYF

J: TRBJ2-1
V: TRBV4-3
size: NA
D: TRBD2
DNA: TGCGCCAGCAGCCAAGGGCGCGGGAGATGGGTTGAGCAGTTCTTC
CDR3: CASSQGRGRWVEQFF

J: TRBJ1-4
V: TRBV7-2
size: NA
D: NA
DNA: TGTGCCAGCAGCTCCCGACAGGCCGATGAAAAACTGTTTTTT
CDR3: CASSSRQADEKLFF

J: TRBJ1-1
V: TRBV16
size: once
D: TRBD1
DNA: TGTGCCAGCAGCCTCCTACAGGGGCCGGGCACTGAAGCTTTCTTT
CDR3: CASSLLQGPGTEAFF

J: TRBJ2-3
V: TRBV5-4
size: NA
D: TRBD2
DNA: TGTGCCAGCAGCCGGAAGACCTCTAGCGGAGGTACAGATACGCAGTATTTT
CDR3: CASSRKTSSGGTDTQYF

J: TRBJ2-1
V: TRBV20-1
size: NA
D: NA
DNA: TGCAGTGCTAGTTGGCAGAACCCCTACAATGAGCAGTTCTTC
CDR3: CSASWQNPYNEQFF

J: TRBJ2-1
V: TRBV3-1/TRBV3-2
size: NA
D: TRBD2
DNA: TGTGCCAGCAGGGAGTCGAGGGAGGGTGAGCAGTTCTTC
CDR3: CASRESREGEQFF

J: TRBJ2-7
V: TRBV5-8
size: NA
D: TRBD2
DNA: TGTGCCAGCAGCTTGGGACTAGCGTCCCACGAGCAGTACTTC
CDR3: CASSLGLASHEQYF